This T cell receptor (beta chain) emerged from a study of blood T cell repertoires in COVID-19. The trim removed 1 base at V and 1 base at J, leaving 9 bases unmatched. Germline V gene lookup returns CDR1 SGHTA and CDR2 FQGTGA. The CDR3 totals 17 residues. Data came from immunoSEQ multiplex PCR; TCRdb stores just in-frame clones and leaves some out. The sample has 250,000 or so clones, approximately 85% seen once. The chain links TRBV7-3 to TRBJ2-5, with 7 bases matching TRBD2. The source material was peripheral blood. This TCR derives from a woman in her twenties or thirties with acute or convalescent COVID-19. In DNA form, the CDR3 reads TGTGCCAGCAGCTTAAGAGGCTGGGCTAGCGGCCAAGAGACCCAGTACTTC. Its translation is CASSLRGWASGQETQYF.